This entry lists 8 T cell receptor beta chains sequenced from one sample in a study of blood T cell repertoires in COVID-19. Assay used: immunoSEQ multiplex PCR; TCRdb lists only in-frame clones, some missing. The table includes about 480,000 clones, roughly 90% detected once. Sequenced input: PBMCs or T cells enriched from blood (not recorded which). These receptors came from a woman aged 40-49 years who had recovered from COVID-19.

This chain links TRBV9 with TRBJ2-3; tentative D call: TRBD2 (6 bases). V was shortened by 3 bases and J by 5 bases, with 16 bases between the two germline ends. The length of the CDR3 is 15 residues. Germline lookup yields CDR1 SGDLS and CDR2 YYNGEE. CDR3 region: CASSALAVGGDTQYF. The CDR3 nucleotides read TGTGCCAGCAGCGCATTAGCGGTGGGGGGAGATACGCAGTATTTT.

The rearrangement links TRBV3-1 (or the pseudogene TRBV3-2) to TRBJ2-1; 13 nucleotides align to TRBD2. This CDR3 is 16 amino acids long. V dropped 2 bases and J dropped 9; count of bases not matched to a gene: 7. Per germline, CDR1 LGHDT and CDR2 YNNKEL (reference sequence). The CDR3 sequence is CASSQRTSGSRSEQFF. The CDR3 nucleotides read TGTGCCAGCAGCCAACGGACTAGCGGGAGTCGGAGTGAGCAGTTCTTC.

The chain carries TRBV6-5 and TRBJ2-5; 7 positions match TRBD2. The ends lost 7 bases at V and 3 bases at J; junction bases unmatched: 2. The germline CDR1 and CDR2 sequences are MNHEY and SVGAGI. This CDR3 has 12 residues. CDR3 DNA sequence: TGTGCCAGCAAGGCGGGAGAAGAGACCCAGTACTTC. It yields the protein CASKAGEETQYF.

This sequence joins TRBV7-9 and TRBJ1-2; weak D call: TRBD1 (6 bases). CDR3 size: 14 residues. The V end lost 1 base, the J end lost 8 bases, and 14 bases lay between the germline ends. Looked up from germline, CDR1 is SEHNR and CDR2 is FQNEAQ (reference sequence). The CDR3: CASSLGGQLWGYTF. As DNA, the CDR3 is TGTGCCAGCAGCTTAGGAGGACAGTTATGGGGCTACACCTTC.

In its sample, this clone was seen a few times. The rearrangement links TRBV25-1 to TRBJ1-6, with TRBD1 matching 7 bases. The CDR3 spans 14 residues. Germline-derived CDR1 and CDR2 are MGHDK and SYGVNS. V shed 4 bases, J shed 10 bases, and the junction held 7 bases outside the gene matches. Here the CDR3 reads CASSVTGARSPLHF. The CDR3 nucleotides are TGTGCCAGCAGTGTAACAGGGGCTCGCTCACCCCTCCACTTT.

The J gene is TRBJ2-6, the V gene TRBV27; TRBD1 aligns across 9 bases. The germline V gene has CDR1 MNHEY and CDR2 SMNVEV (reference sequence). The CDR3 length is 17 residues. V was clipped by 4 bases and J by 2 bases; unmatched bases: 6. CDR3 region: CASSSGTGMAGANVLTF. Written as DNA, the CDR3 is TGTGCCAGCAGTTCCGGGACAGGGATGGCTGGGGCCAACGTCCTGACTTTC.

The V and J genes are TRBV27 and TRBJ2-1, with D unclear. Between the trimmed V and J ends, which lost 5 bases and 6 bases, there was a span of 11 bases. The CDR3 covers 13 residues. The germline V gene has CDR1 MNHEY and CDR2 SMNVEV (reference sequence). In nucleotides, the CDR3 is TGTGCCAGCAGTCCCCGGGTAGTCAATGAGCAGTTCTTC. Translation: CASSPRVVNEQFF.

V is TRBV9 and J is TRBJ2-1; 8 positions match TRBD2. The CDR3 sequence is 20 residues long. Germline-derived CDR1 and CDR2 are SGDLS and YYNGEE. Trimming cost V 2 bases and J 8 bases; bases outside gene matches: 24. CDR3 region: CASSVRPAKVWGLEDHEQFF. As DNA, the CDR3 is TGTGCCAGCAGCGTCCGTCCGGCCAAGGTTTGGGGACTAGAGGACCATGAGCAGTTCTTC.